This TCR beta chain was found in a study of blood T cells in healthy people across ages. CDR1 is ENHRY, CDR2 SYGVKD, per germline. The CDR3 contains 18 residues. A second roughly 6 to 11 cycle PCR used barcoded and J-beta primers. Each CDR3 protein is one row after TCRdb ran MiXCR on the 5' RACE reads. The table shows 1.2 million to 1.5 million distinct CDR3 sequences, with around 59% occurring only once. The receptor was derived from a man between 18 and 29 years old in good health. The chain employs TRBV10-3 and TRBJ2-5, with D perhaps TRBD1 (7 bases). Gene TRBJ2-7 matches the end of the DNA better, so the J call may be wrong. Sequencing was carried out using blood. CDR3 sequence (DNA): TGTGCCATCAGTGAGTCCGGGGGTTCTAGGGACAGATACAACGAGCAGTACTTC. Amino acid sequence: CAISESGGSRDRYNEQYF.